The rows below give T cell receptor beta chains drawn from one sample of a study of beta chain features in type 1 diabetes. The repertoire was sequenced with immunoSEQ multiplex PCR; TCRdb's copy has only in-frame clones and lacks some. The repertoire consists of a few hundred thousand clones, with around 12% occurring once and the leading ten covering 0.0095% to 0.011%. Sequenced input: naive CD4+ T cells from blood. These receptors were taken from a woman under 30 with type 1 diabetes. The CDR3 runs from the conserved cysteine through the conserved F or W. Fields, in order: clone size, CDR3 length, D gene, J gene, V gene, CDR3 protein, CDR3 DNA. D genes are given only for firm matches. Clone size is stated in some rows and not others, as once, few, many or a class when expanded.

- 15 - TRBJ1-1 TRBV5-1 CASSPFPGWNTEAFF TGCGCCAGCAGCCCTTTTCCGGGTTGGAACACTGAAGCTTTCTTT
few 16 - TRBJ2-4 TRBV23-1 CASSQSRQEFKNIQYF TGCGCCAGCAGTCAATCGAGACAGGAGTTCAAAAACATTCAGTACTTC
- 16 - TRBJ2-3 TRBV9 CASSDRTPKSTDTQYF TGTGCCAGCAGCGATCGGACACCGAAGAGCACAGATACGCAGTATTTT
few 16 TRBD2 TRBJ2-1 TRBV5-4 CASTSRLAGFDNEQFF TGTGCCAGCACCAGCAGACTAGCGGGATTCGACAATGAGCAGTTCTTC
- 13 - TRBJ1-2 TRBV29-1 CSGGVEESYGYTF TGCAGCGGCGGGGTGGAGGAATCGTATGGCTACACCTTC
few 15 - TRBJ2-1 TRBV5-1 CASSLGRVVSDEQFF TGCGCCAGCAGCTTGGGGCGGGTAGTTTCCGATGAGCAGTTCTTC
- 17 TRBD2 TRBJ2-4 TRBV7-2 CASSHLGLADTKNIQYF TGTGCCAGCAGCCACCTGGGACTAGCGGATACCAAAAACATTCAGTACTTC
- 13 TRBD1 TRBJ2-7 TRBV11-2 CASSTGGIPRQYF TGTGCCAGCAGCACAGGGGGAATACCCCGGCAGTACTTC
- 14 TRBD1 TRBJ2-3 TRBV28 CASSGGQATDTQYF TGTGCCAGCAGTGGGGGACAGGCCACAGATACGCAGTATTTT
few 12 - TRBJ1-2 TRBV7-9 CASSYQSGGYTF TGTGCCAGCAGCTATCAGTCGGGTGGCTACACCTTC
- 12 - TRBJ2-4 TRBV4-1 CASSQEPDIQYF TGCGCCAGCAGCCAAGAACCGGACATTCAGTACTTC
- 13 - TRBJ2-2 TRBV4-2 CASRRPLTGELFF TGTGCCAGCAGGAGGCCCCTCACCGGGGAGCTGTTTTTT
- 13 TRBD1 TRBJ1-3 TRBV6-6 CASKGQRRNTIYF TGTGCCAGTAAGGGACAGCGGCGAAACACCATATATTTT
few 14 TRBD1 TRBJ2-5 TRBV7-2 CASRSWTGQETQYF TGTGCCAGCAGATCGTGGACAGGTCAAGAGACCCAGTACTTC
- 16 - TRBJ2-5 TRBV6-1 CASSVLLRDCGETQYF TGTGCCAGCAGTGTTCTCCTCCGGGACTGTGGGGAGACCCAGTACTTC
few 15 TRBD1 TRBJ2-7 TRBV5-6 CASSLVGQRSYEQYF TGTGCCAGCAGCTTGGTGGGACAGCGTTCCTACGAGCAGTACTTC
few 16 - TRBJ2-1 TRBV6-4 CASSVLVGVPGNEQFF TGTGCCAGCAGTGTATTAGTAGGGGTTCCGGGCAATGAGCAGTTCTTC
- 13 - TRBJ1-3 TRBV6-6 CASSTGLGNTIYF TGTGCCAGCAGTACCGGGTTGGGAAACACCATATATTTT
few 15 TRBD2 TRBJ2-7 TRBV9 CASSTSGSDSYEQYF TGTGCCAGCAGCACTAGCGGGAGCGATTCCTACGAGCAGTACTTC
few 15 - TRBJ2-3 TRBV9 CASSWGGARTDTQYF TGTGCCAGCAGTTGGGGGGGGGCCCGTACAGATACGCAGTATTTT
- 16 TRBD1 TRBJ2-3 TRBV19 CASNPGTGDSTDTQYF TGTGCCAGTAACCCCGGGACAGGGGATAGCACAGATACGCAGTATTTT
- 12 - TRBJ1-2 TRBV29-1 CSVASVNYGYTF TGCAGCGTTGCTTCGGTTAACTATGGCTACACCTTC
few 16 TRBD1 TRBJ2-7 TRBV5-6 CASSLGIDRGSYEQYF TGTGCCAGCAGCTTGGGGATTGACAGGGGGTCCTACGAGCAGTACTTC
- 14 - TRBJ2-2 TRBV4-3 CASSQDPGAGELFF TGCGCCAGCAGCCAAGATCCAGGGGCCGGGGAGCTGTTTTTT
- 16 TRBD1 TRBJ2-7 TRBV7-9 CASSLGTGTGTYEQYF TGTGCCAGCAGCTTAGGGACCGGGACAGGGACCTACGAGCAGTACTTC
- 13 - TRBJ2-5 TRBV15 CATSRADQETQYF TGTGCCACCAGCAGGGCAGATCAAGAGACCCAGTACTTC
few 12 - TRBJ2-7 TRBV9 CASSPDGSGAYF TGTGCCAGCAGCCCCGATGGGAGCGGCGCGTACTTC
- 16 TRBD2 TRBJ2-1 TRBV5-1 CASSSGLAGVRNEQFF TGCGCCAGCAGCTCAGGACTAGCGGGAGTGCGGAATGAGCAGTTCTTC
- 15 - TRBJ2-7 TRBV29-1 CSVNTRGFSSYEQYF TGCAGCGTAAATACCAGGGGCTTTAGCTCCTACGAGCAGTACTTC
- 13 TRBD1 TRBJ1-2 TRBV7-6 CASSSGGGWGYTF TGTGCCAGCAGCTCAGGGGGCGGATGGGGCTACACCTTC
- 14 TRBD2 TRBJ2-7 TRBV4-3 CASSRHTGGVEQYF TGCGCCAGCAGCCGACATACGGGGGGGGTCGAGCAGTACTTC
- 13 TRBD1 TRBJ1-5 TRBV30 CAWGDRGNQPQHF TGTGCCTGGGGAGACAGGGGAAATCAGCCCCAGCATTTT
- 14 TRBD1 TRBJ2-3 TRBV5-4 CASSRQGSTDTQYF TGTGCCAGCAGTAGACAGGGGAGCACAGATACGCAGTATTTT
- 14 - TRBJ1-2 TRBV18 CASSPGIEDYGYTF TGTGCCAGCTCACCGGGCATCGAAGATTATGGCTACACCTTC
- 14 TRBD1 TRBJ1-1 TRBV2 CASSRDSLYTEAFF TGTGCCAGCAGCCGGGACAGTCTGTACACTGAAGCTTTCTTT
few 15 TRBD1 TRBJ2-7 TRBV18 CASSPGTGVSYEQYF TGTGCCAGCTCACCAGGCACAGGGGTATCCTACGAGCAGTACTTC
- 17 - TRBJ2-1 TRBV5-4 CASRLGGSDSSYNEQFF TGTGCCAGCAGACTTGGGGGGAGCGATAGCTCCTACAATGAGCAGTTCTTC
few 16 TRBD2 TRBJ2-3 TRBV28 CASSSTSGIEADTQYF TGTGCCAGCAGTTCGACTAGCGGTATTGAGGCAGATACGCAGTATTTT
few 15 - TRBJ1-1 TRBV7-9 CASSRGDLMNTEAFF TGTGCCAGCAGCCGTGGTGACTTAATGAACACTGAAGCTTTCTTT
few 15 - TRBJ2-7 TRBV18 CASSPPGGASYEQYF TGTGCCAGCTCACCACCTGGGGGGGCCTCCTACGAGCAGTACTTC
- 15 - TRBJ2-7 TRBV5-6 CASSLVGTLLREQYF TGTGCCAGCAGCTTGGTTGGGACACTTCTACGAGAGCAGTACTTC
- 15 TRBD1 TRBJ2-1 TRBV18 CASSPPGQALNEQFF TGTGCCAGCTCACCACCTGGACAGGCACTGAATGAGCAGTTCTTC
- 13 - TRBJ1-1 TRBV10-3 CAISDNRDTEAFF TGTGCCATCAGTGACAACAGAGACACTGAAGCTTTCTTT
- 15 TRBD1 TRBJ1-2 TRBV7-2 CASSYNRGPNYGYTF TGTGCCAGCAGCTACAACAGGGGGCCTAACTATGGCTACACCTTC
few 14 TRBD2 TRBJ2-7 TRBV5-1 CASRPTSGPYEQYF TGCGCCAGCAGACCGACTAGCGGACCCTACGAGCAGTACTTC
- 13 - TRBJ2-1 TRBV2 CASLRDSGSEQFF TGTGCCAGCTTGAGGGACTCTGGAAGTGAGCAGTTCTTC
few 16 TRBD1 TRBJ2-1 TRBV9 CASSVSGQWAYNEQFF TGTGCCAGCAGCGTATCGGGACAGTGGGCCTACAATGAGCAGTTCTTC
- 13 TRBD1 TRBJ2-1 TRBV9 CASSRDSYNEQFF TGTGCCAGCAGCCGGGACAGCTACAATGAGCAGTTCTTC
few 12 - TRBJ2-7 TRBV29-1 CSAEAASYEQYF TGCAGCGCCGAAGCCGCCTCCTACGAGCAGTACTTC
- 15 TRBD1 TRBJ2-3 TRBV5-4 CASSRTGTGEHTQYF TGTGCCAGCAGCAGGACCGGGACAGGTGAACATACGCAGTATTTT
- 15 TRBD1 TRBJ2-7 TRBV18 CASSRGQGIDYEQYF TGTGCCAGCTCACGTGGACAGGGGATCGACTACGAGCAGTACTTC
- 15 TRBD1 TRBJ1-5 TRBV6-6 CASRTTGASNQPQHF TGTGCCAGCAGAACGACAGGGGCCAGCAATCAGCCCCAGCATTTT
few 12 - TRBJ1-1 TRBV6-5 CASRRSNTEAFF TGTGCCAGCAGGAGATCGAACACTGAAGCTTTCTTT